The 10 T cell receptor beta chains reported below all come from one sample, sequenced in a study of cytomegalovirus exposure and HLA in healthy donors. 13 Jbeta primers and 60 Vbeta primers were used for the PCR. Data came from immunoSEQ multiplex PCR; TCRdb stores just in-frame clones and leaves some out. Its clone listing holds approximately 68,000 clones. The sequenced material came from PBMCs. The receptors stem from a female donor in good health and CMV-seropositive.

The chain is built from TRBV19 and TRBJ1-4, with D possibly TRBD1 on 5 matching bases. The V gene lost 2 bases and the J gene lost 7 bases, with 23 bases spanning the gap. The CDR3 is made up of 18 amino acids. Germline-derived CDR1 and CDR2 are LNHDA and SQIVND (reference sequence). The CDR3, as DNA: TGTGCCAGTAGTATAACAGGCTTTTGGGGTAATGAGGTTGAAAAACTGTTTTTT. This gives the protein CASSITGFWGNEVEKLFF.

This chain joins TRBV15 and TRBJ1-1; D uncertain. Trimming pared 5 bases from V and 0 bases from J, leaving 10 bases between. CDR1 and CDR2 from the germline V gene are LNHNV and YYDKDF (reference sequence). The CDR3 is 14 amino acids. The CDR3 loop is CATSFREMNTEAFF. DNA of the CDR3: TGTGCCACCAGCTTCCGGGAGATGAACACTGAAGCTTTCTTT.

The V call is TRBV5-6, the J call TRBJ2-5; 10 nucleotides line up with TRBD1. J was trimmed by 6 bases and V by 2 bases; bases with no gene match: 4. Per the germline V gene, CDR1 is SGHDT and CDR2 is YYEEEE. This CDR3 contains 14 residues. The CDR3 reads CASSFGTGVKTQYF. CDR3 bases: TGTGCCAGCAGCTTCGGGACAGGGGTGAAGACCCAGTACTTC.

V gene TRBV25-1 combines with J gene TRBJ2-5; TRBD1 might be the D (6 bases). Trimming pared 0 bases from V and 3 bases from J, leaving 8 bases between. This CDR3 has 14 residues. Germline V lookup: CDR1 MGHDK, CDR2 SYGVNS. DNA for the CDR3: TGTGCCAGCAGTGAATATAACAGGGAAGAGACCCAGTACTTC. Its protein product is CASSEYNREETQYF.

The V gene is TRBV6-5, the J gene TRBJ2-7; possible D gene TRBD1, 5 bases. CDR1 and CDR2 from the germline V gene are MNHEY and SVGAGI. Deletions cut 0 bases from V and 4 bases from J, with 10 bases between. The CDR3 spans 14 residues. CDR3 sequence: CASSYSKSGYEQYF. In DNA form, the CDR3 reads TGTGCCAGCAGTTACTCGAAATCAGGGTACGAGCAGTACTTC.

The chain recombines TRBV11-2 with TRBJ2-7; possible D gene TRBD2, 6 bases. Germline lookup yields CDR1 SGHAT and CDR2 FQNNGV. This CDR3 spans 14 amino acids. Trimming took 0 bases from V and 6 from J, leaving 12 bases between them. This CDR3 reads CASSLELALGEQYF. In DNA, the CDR3 is TGTGCCAGCAGCTTAGAACTAGCCCTCGGCGAGCAGTACTTC.

V is TRBV6-5 and J is TRBJ2-1; 12 nucleotides agree with TRBD1. The CDR3 covers 16 residues. V dropped 4 bases and J dropped 9; count of bases not matched to a gene: 10. Germline V gene data show CDR1 as MNHEY and CDR2 as SVGAGI. CDR3 sequence: CASSSSGTGGGSEQFF. CDR3 DNA sequence: TGTGCCAGCAGTTCCTCCGGGACAGGGGGCGGGAGTGAGCAGTTCTTC.

This chain joins TRBV6-1 and TRBJ1-5, with D perhaps matching TRBD1 (6 bases). From germline, CDR1 is MNHNS and CDR2 SASEGT. This CDR3 has 15 residues. Trimming took off 2 bases at V and 6 bases at J, with 14 bases between the two ends. The CDR3 loop reads CASSEHGGQGQPQHF. The CDR3 nucleotides are TGTGCCAGCAGTGAACACGGGGGGCAGGGTCAGCCCCAGCATTTT.

This chain links TRBV10-3 with TRBJ2-7, with 9 bases aligning to TRBD2. CDR1 ENHRY and CDR2 SYGVKD come from the germline V gene. Unmatched junction bases numbered 6, after V lost 4 bases and J lost 5 bases. The CDR3 is made up of 14 amino acids. The CDR3 here is CAISAAGGLNEQYF. In DNA form, the CDR3 reads TGTGCCATCAGTGCGGCGGGGGGGCTGAACGAGCAGTACTTC.

V and J are TRBV28 and TRBJ2-1; 8 positions match TRBD1. This CDR3 spans 14 amino acids. Trimming at V came to 5 bases and at J to 7 bases, leaving 7 bases not matched to a gene. The germline V gene has CDR1 MDHEN and CDR2 SYDVKM. The CDR3 spells CASSLSQGANEQFF. Written as DNA, the CDR3 is TGTGCCAGCAGTCTTAGCCAGGGGGCTAATGAGCAGTTCTTC.